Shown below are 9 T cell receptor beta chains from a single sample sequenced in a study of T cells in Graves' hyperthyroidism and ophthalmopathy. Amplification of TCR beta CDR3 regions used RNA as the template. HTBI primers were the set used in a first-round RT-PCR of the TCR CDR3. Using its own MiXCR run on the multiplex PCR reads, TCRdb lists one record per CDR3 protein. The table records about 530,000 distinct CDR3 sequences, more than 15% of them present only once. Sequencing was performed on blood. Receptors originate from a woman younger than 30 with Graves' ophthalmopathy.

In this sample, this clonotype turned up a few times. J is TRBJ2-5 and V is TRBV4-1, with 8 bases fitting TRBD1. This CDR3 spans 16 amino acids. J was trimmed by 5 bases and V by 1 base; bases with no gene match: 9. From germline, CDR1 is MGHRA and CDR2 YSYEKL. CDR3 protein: CASSQGGTGSRETQYF. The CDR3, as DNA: TGCGCCAGCAGCCAAGGAGGGACAGGTTCTCGGGAGACCCAGTACTTC.

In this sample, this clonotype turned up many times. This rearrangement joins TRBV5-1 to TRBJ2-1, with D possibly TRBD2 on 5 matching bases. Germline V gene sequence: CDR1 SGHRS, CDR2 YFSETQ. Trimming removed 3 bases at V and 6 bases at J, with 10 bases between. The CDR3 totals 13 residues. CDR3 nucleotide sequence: TGCGCCAGCAGCTCCAGAGAGGGCAATGAGCAGTTCTTC. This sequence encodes CASSSREGNEQFF.

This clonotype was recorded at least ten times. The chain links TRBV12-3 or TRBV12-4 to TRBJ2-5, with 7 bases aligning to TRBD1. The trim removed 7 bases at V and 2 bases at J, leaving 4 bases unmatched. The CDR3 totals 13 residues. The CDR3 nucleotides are TGTGCCAGCACCCTGACAGGGCAAGAGACCCAGTACTTC. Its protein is CASTLTGQETQYF.

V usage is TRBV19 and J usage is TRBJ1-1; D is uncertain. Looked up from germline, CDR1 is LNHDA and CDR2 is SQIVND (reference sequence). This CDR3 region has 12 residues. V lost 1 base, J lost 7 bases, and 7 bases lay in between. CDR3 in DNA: TGTGCCAGTAGTATAGGTCTGAATGAAGCTTTCTTT. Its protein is CASSIGLNEAFF.

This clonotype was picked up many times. The DNA for the CDR3 is TGTGCCAGCAGCTCCGGACAGCCTGGGTATGGCTACACCTTC. Amino acids: CASSSGQPGYGYTF. The chain has TRBV7-2 and TRBJ1-2; a weak D match, TRBD1 (6 bases). Germline V gene data show CDR1 as SGHTA and CDR2 as FQGNSA. This CDR3 region has 14 residues. The V and J ends lost 4 bases and 5 bases respectively, with 14 bases between them.

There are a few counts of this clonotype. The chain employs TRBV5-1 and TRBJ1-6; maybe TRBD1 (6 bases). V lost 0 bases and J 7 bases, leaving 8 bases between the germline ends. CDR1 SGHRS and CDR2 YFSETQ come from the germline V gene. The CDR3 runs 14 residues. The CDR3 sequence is CASSLDRDNSPLHF. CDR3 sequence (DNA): TGCGCCAGCAGCTTGGACAGGGACAATTCACCCCTCCACTTT.

CDR3 in amino acids: CASREIQETQYF. In nucleotides, the CDR3 is TGCGCCAGCAGGGAAATCCAAGAGACCCAGTACTTC. V is TRBV5-1 and J is TRBJ2-5; no clear D gene. This CDR3 has 12 amino acids. Trimming removed 5 bases at V and 1 base at J, with 6 bases between. CDR1 and CDR2 from the germline V gene are SGHRS and YFSETQ.

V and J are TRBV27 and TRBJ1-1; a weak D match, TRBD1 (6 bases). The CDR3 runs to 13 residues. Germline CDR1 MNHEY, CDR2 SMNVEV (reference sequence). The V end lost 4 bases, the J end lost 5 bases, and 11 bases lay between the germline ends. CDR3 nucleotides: TGTGCCAGCAGTTCCGGGACACTAACTGAAGCTTTCTTT. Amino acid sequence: CASSSGTLTEAFF.

As DNA, the CDR3 is TGTGCCAGCAGCCAAGATGTGACTAGCGGTAACCAAGAGACCCAGTACTTC. Its protein product is CASSQDVTSGNQETQYF. The V and J genes are TRBV7-2 and TRBJ2-5, with TRBD2 matching over 9 bases. Germline V CDR1 and CDR2: SGHTA, FQGNSA. Unmatched junction bases numbered 10, after V lost 5 bases and J lost 0 bases. The length of the CDR3 is 17 residues.